These 24 T cell receptor beta chains were all obtained from the same sample, sequenced in a study of blood T cell repertoires in COVID-19. Using immunoSEQ multiplex PCR, the repertoire was profiled, and TCRdb retains in-frame clones only, with some absent. The table lists 400,000 to 500,000 clones, about 88% of them singletons. Material: PBMCs or T cells enriched from blood (not recorded which). These TCRs come from a woman under 30 who had been exposed to COVID-19.

This sequence joins TRBV28 and TRBJ1-2; the D gene is possibly TRBD1 (6 bases). This CDR3 contains 13 residues. CDR1 is MDHEN, CDR2 SYDVKM, per germline. V shed 5 bases and J shed 3 bases, with 10 bases lying between them. CDR3 bases: TGTGCCAGCAGTCTAACAGGGTACTATGGCTACACCTTC. Its translation: CASSLTGYYGYTF.

In DNA form, the CDR3 reads TGTGCCATCAGTCTGCACGCCGGGGGGGATCAGCCCCAGCATTTT. This sequence encodes CAISLHAGGDQPQHF. The V gene is TRBV10-3, the J gene TRBJ1-5; D might be TRBD1 (5 bases). Looked up from germline, CDR1 is ENHRY and CDR2 is SYGVKD. V lost 5 bases and J lost 5, with 16 bases in between. This CDR3 spans 15 amino acids.

The sample holds a few counts of this clone. The chain recombines TRBV19 with TRBJ2-7; 10 bases fit TRBD2. The germline V gene has CDR1 LNHDA and CDR2 SQIVND (reference sequence). CDR3 length: 12 residues. Unmatched junction bases numbered 0, after V lost 7 bases and J lost 3 bases. CDR3 loop: CASTSGSYEQYF. CDR3 sequence (DNA): TGTGCCAGTACTAGCGGGAGCTACGAGCAGTACTTC.

The chain combines TRBV4-3 with TRBJ1-2; D is possibly TRBD1 (5 bases). Germline V gene data show CDR1 as LGHNA and CDR2 as YSLEER. This CDR3 contains 15 residues. V gave up 3 bases and J gave up 3 bases, with 14 bases separating them. This CDR3 is CASSHQAQGDYGYTF. CDR3 sequence (DNA): TGCGCCAGCAGCCACCAGGCCCAGGGTGACTATGGCTACACCTTC.

CDR3: CASSQGEQGRQFF. The CDR3 DNA reads TGTGCCAGCAGCCAAGGAGAACAGGGTCGGCAGTTCTTC. This chain links TRBV4-2 with TRBJ2-1; weak D call: TRBD1 (6 bases). Germline CDR1 LGHNA, CDR2 YNFKEQ. This CDR3 contains 13 residues. Trimming shortened V by 1 base and J by 12 bases, and 13 bases separated the two germline ends.

The chain employs TRBV18 and TRBJ2-1, with 8 bases identical to TRBD1. Germline CDR1 and CDR2: KGHSH and LQKENI. The length of the CDR3 is 13 residues. This CDR3 reads CAARQGSSNEQFF. CDR3 DNA: TGTGCAGCCAGACAGGGGTCGTCCAATGAGCAGTTCTTC.

This sequence joins TRBV6-1 and TRBJ1-5; D might be TRBD1 (6 bases). The V end lost 2 bases, the J end lost 5 bases, and 13 bases lay between the germline ends. The CDR3 length is 15 residues. Germline V gives CDR1 MNHNS, CDR2 SASEGT. The CDR3 protein is CASSETWDNHQPQHF. The CDR3 DNA sequence: TGTGCCAGCAGTGAAACCTGGGACAACCATCAGCCCCAGCATTTT.

This sequence joins TRBV28 and TRBJ2-1, with TRBD2 identical over 7 bases. V lost 7 bases and J lost 8; bases outside the gene matches: 17. Germline V lookup: CDR1 MDHEN, CDR2 SYDVKM. The CDR3 is 16 residues long. This CDR3 is CASTALTSDSGDEQFF. CDR3 coding DNA: TGTGCCAGCACCGCCCTCACTAGCGACAGTGGGGATGAGCAGTTCTTC.

The rearrangement joins TRBV14 to TRBJ1-2; D might be TRBD1 (5 bases). Trimming pared 1 base from V and 4 bases from J, leaving 13 bases between. Germline assignment: CDR1 SGHDN and CDR2 FVKESK. The CDR3 is 15 residues long. The CDR3 DNA reads TGTGCCAGCAGCCAAGGGATAACAGGAATCTATGGCTACACCTTC. This encodes CASSQGITGIYGYTF.

This chain connects TRBV11-3 to TRBJ2-3; 8 nucleotides align to TRBD1. Germline lookup yields CDR1 SGHNT and CDR2 YENEEA. This CDR3 spans 14 amino acids. Trimming removed 5 bases from V and 3 bases from J; junction bases left unmatched: 4. The CDR3 spells CASSPDRVTDTQYF. The CDR3 bases are TGTGCCAGCAGCCCGGACAGGGTTACAGATACGCAGTATTTT.

V usage is TRBV13 and J usage is TRBJ1-1; the match to TRBD1 covers 8 bases. Germline V CDR1 and CDR2: PRHDT, FYEKMQ (reference sequence). The ends lost 6 bases at V and 4 bases at J; junction bases unmatched: 4. The CDR3 length is 13 residues. The CDR3 sequence is CASSRTGGTEAFF. Written as DNA, the CDR3 is TGTGCCAGCAGTCGAACAGGGGGCACTGAAGCTTTCTTT. The entire variable domain, with the rest obtained from reference TRBV13 and TRBJ1-1, is as follows: AAGVIQSPRHLIKEKRETATLKCYPIPRHDTVYWYQQGPGQDPQFLISFYEKMQSDKGSIPDRFSAQQFSDYHSELNMSSLELGDSALYFCASSRTGGTEAFFGQGTRLTVV.

V and J are TRBV6-5 and TRBJ2-1; the match to TRBD2 covers 8 bases. Unmatched junction bases numbered 6, after V lost 5 bases and J lost 3 bases. The V gene's germline CDR1 is MNHEY and CDR2 SVGAGI. This CDR3 contains 15 residues. The CDR3 here is CASSRSGIHYNEQFF. In DNA, the CDR3 is TGTGCCAGCAGTCGTAGCGGGATTCACTACAATGAGCAGTTCTTC.

The genes are TRBV7-8 and TRBJ1-5; perhaps TRBD1 as D (6 bases). V was cut by 5 bases and J by 0 bases, with 11 bases left in between. The CDR3 length is 15 residues. The germline V gene has CDR1 SGHVS and CDR2 FQNEAQ. CDR3 protein: CASSPTQGSNQPQHF. CDR3 coding DNA: TGTGCCAGCAGCCCTACACAGGGTAGCAATCAGCCCCAGCATTTT.

The chain links TRBV4-1 to TRBJ2-3, with 8 bases that match TRBD2. CDR3 length: 16 residues. J lost 0 bases, V lost 6 bases, and 8 bases had no gene match. CDR1 and CDR2 (germline): MGHRA, YSYEKL. DNA for the CDR3: TGCGCCAGCAGACTAAGCGGGAGCCTAAGCACAGATACGCAGTATTTT. Its protein is CASRLSGSLSTDTQYF.

The rearrangement links TRBV2 to TRBJ1-5; D unresolved. This CDR3 spans 13 amino acids. Trimming took 4 bases from V and 4 from J, leaving 8 bases between them. Germline CDR1 and CDR2: SNHLY and FYNNEI. The CDR3 sequence is CASSGEENQPQHF. The DNA for the CDR3 is TGTGCCAGCAGTGGAGAGGAAAATCAGCCCCAGCATTTT.

The genes are TRBV30 and TRBJ1-5; weak D call: TRBD1 (5 bases). The CDR3 runs to 13 residues. V dropped 0 bases and J dropped 5 bases, with 8 bases sitting between them. Germline V lookup: CDR1 GTSNPN, CDR2 SVGIG (reference sequence). This chain's CDR3 is CAWSVKGHQPQHF. The CDR3 nucleotides are TGTGCCTGGAGTGTGAAGGGGCATCAGCCCCAGCATTTT. Full variable domain (rest looked up from reference TRBV30 and TRBJ1-5): SQTIHQWPATLVQPVGSPLSLECTVEGTSNPNLYWYRQAAGRGLQLLFYSVGIGQISSEVPQNLSASRPQDRQFILSSKKLLLSDSGFYLCAWSVKGHQPQHFGDGTRLSIL.

The chain combines TRBV27 with TRBJ2-1; 9 bases agree with TRBD1. Germline V gene lookup returns CDR1 MNHEY and CDR2 SMNVEV (reference sequence). The CDR3 contains 15 residues. V gave up 2 bases and J gave up 8 bases; unmatched junction bases: 7. This chain's CDR3 is CASSLPKQGAHEQFF. In DNA form, the CDR3 reads TGTGCCAGCAGTTTACCAAAACAGGGGGCTCATGAGCAGTTCTTC.

The rearrangement links TRBV6-5 to TRBJ1-4, with D hard to call. The CDR3 covers 13 residues. From germline, CDR1 is MNHEY and CDR2 SVGAGI. Trimming shortened V by 5 bases and J by 5 bases, and 9 bases separated the two germline ends. The CDR3 sequence is CASSTENNEKLFF. CDR3 nucleotides: TGTGCCAGCAGTACCGAGAACAATGAAAAACTGTTTTTT.

V and J are TRBV19 and TRBJ2-1; TRBD1 matches 9 bases. V shed 5 bases, J shed 1 base, and the junction held 12 bases outside the gene matches. From germline, CDR1 is LNHDA and CDR2 SQIVND (reference sequence). The CDR3 sequence is 18 residues long. This CDR3 is CASSLTGTGLGSYNEQFF. CDR3 coding DNA: TGTGCCAGTAGTCTTACCGGGACAGGGCTTGGGTCCTACAATGAGCAGTTCTTC.

This chain links TRBV3-1 (or the pseudogene TRBV3-2) with TRBJ1-4, with 7 bases aligning to TRBD1. Germline values: CDR1 LGHDT, CDR2 YNNKEL (reference sequence). The V segment lost 5 bases and the J segment 6 bases; nucleotides outside the gene matches: 6. The length of the CDR3 is 14 residues. CDR3 amino acids: CASSKRQGYEKLFF. As DNA, the CDR3 is TGTGCCAGCAGCAAGCGACAGGGCTATGAAAAACTGTTTTTT.

The J gene is TRBJ2-1, the V gene TRBV7-2, with TRBD2 matching 9 bases. Germline V gene data show CDR1 as SGHTA and CDR2 as FQGNSA. V lost 5 bases, J lost 7 bases, and 9 bases stayed unmatched. This CDR3 is built from 15 residues. The CDR3 is CASSPGTSWGNEQFF. In nucleotides, the CDR3 is TGTGCCAGCAGCCCTGGGACTAGCTGGGGGAATGAGCAGTTCTTC. Complete variable domain (other parts from reference TRBV7-2 and TRBJ2-1): GAGVSQSPSNKVTEKGKDVELRCDPISGHTALYWYRQSLGQGLEFLIYFQGNSAPDKSGLPSDRFSAERTGGSVSTLTIQRTQQEDSAVYLCASSPGTSWGNEQFFGPGTRLTVL.

The chain employs TRBV10-3 and TRBJ1-1; D is perhaps TRBD1 (5 bases). The germline V and J ends were trimmed by 8 bases and 4 bases, with 14 bases remaining between them. The length of the CDR3 is 13 residues. Germline values: CDR1 ENHRY, CDR2 SYGVKD. CDR3 DNA: TGTGCCATCTCCGACAGTCGGGTCACTGAAGCTTTCTTT. It specifies CAISDSRVTEAFF.

V is TRBV30 and J is TRBJ2-3; D gene uncertain. The V and J ends lost 4 bases and 2 bases respectively, with 13 bases between them. From germline, CDR1 is GTSNPN and CDR2 SVGIG (reference sequence). CDR3 size: 14 residues. CDR3 in amino acids: CAWNFGRSTDTQYF. In DNA, the CDR3 is TGTGCCTGGAATTTTGGTAGATCCACAGATACGCAGTATTTT.

This chain links TRBV7-9 with TRBJ2-1, with no clear D. The germline gives CDR1 SEHNR, CDR2 FQNEAQ (reference sequence). V was clipped by 4 bases and J by 5 bases, with 15 bases between them. This CDR3 comprises 15 residues. The CDR3, as DNA: TGTGCCAGCAGCTCCCGAAGTCATAGTAACAATGAGCAGTTCTTC. Amino acid sequence: CASSSRSHSNNEQFF.